The present T cell receptor beta chain was sequenced within a study of long-term antiretroviral therapy in people with HIV. This clone is a singleton in its sample. The ends lost 2 bases at V and 3 bases at J; junction bases unmatched: 6. The CDR3 extends over 15 amino acids. Germline CDR1 and CDR2: SGHRS and YFSETQ. This was the immunoSEQ v3.0 assay at survey level. The protocol was immunoSEQ multiplex PCR, while the TCRdb copy is restricted to in-frame clones and leaves out a portion. The table has around 23,000 clones, roughly 80% seen once. The input for sequencing was unsorted PBMCs, taken 2.1 years after starting antiretroviral therapy. This clonotype was sampled from a man aged 25 to 40 with HIV. The V and J genes are TRBV5-1 and TRBJ2-3; TRBD2 matches at 7 bases. The CDR3 loop is CASSFARGETDTQYF. In nucleotides, the CDR3 is TGCGCCAGCAGCTTTGCTCGGGGGGAGACAGATACGCAGTATTTT.